The source of this TCR beta chain is a study of tumor-infiltrating lymphocytes in primary liver carcinoma (dated by TCRdb to between 2016 and 2019). General notes on the study: Between November 2015 and early 2016, about 5 patients in China with histopathologically diagnosed primary liver carcinoma had their tumors surgically resected. Each sample produced roughly 3.65 to 7.5 million productive TCRbeta reads, and read depth showed no significant difference between tissue types. The five patients had tumors of stage T1-T3 N0M0, with maximum diameters ranging from about 4.2 to 10 cm. Of the five patients, three men and two women aged 30 to 69 years, four had hepatocellular carcinoma and one had combined HCC and intrahepatic cholangiocarcinoma. Repertoires from technical replicates were highly reproducible, with mean shared-clone rates roughly 0.87 and correlation coefficients above 0.95. A total of roughly 35 specimens from 5 patients went through TCRbeta repertoire sequencing, namely 25 tumor regions, 5 adjacent noncancerous liver tissues and 5 peripheral blood samples. The study combined TCRbeta repertoire sequencing, expression microarrays and whole-exome sequencing across five regions of each liver tumor, with adjacent normal tissue and blood.

A constant-region primer and ProtoScript II reverse transcriptase were used to reverse-transcribe TCRbeta-specific cDNA from 500 ng total RNA. Construction of the TCRbeta libraries relied on three nested rounds of multiplex PCR, following a slightly modified ARM-PCR procedure. The first two PCR rounds used multiplex TRBV1-TRBV30 forward primers with a Cbeta reverse primer, each for about 10 cycles. Sample barcodes and Illumina adapters were added in a final 25-cycle PCR using Deep VentR polymerase. Before sequencing, amplicons of 200-500 bp were gel-purified using a QIAquick gel extraction kit. The TCRbeta amplicons were sequenced with 250-bp paired-end reads on an Illumina HiSeq 2500. The original pipeline was this. Reads were quality-trimmed with Trimmomatic v0.33, and paired reads were merged with FLASH v1.2.11 to recover full CDR3 sequences. V, D and J germline segments were assigned to the rearranged TCRbeta sequences by MiGEC v1.2.1b. Clonotype statistics and Shannon-Wiener diversity indices were computed with VDJtools v1.0.0. Except for diversity analysis, only each sample's 250 most abundant clonotypes were used in subsequent analyses to reduce sampling bias. TCRdb cleaned the public reads at Q25 with fastp, built clones with MiXCR and kept in-frame beta chains. Merged by CDR3 protein, the rows form single entries marked with the most common genes and DNA. The authors' filters were not applied to this entry. Here the sample has more than 150,000 distinct CDR3 sequences; 50% to 75% occur a single time. The ten most abundant clones make up around 68% of the sample.

The paper's findings and limits, for the study overall: A significantly larger repertoire fraction was made up by the top 250 clones in tumors than in blood (p = 0.039). Because the samples were bulk and unsorted, CD4+ and CD8+ T cell repertoires could not be compared. Pairs of tumor regions showed greater repertoire overlap (mean roughly 35%) than tumor-adjacent pairs (about 17%) or tumor-blood pairs (roughly 15%), which is consistent with antigen-driven expansion. Only four or five patients were included in the study, and the authors note that the findings should be validated in a larger study. Because sequencing covered only the TCR beta chain and unpaired alpha chains were not captured, true repertoire diversity is likely underestimated.

Its CDR3 holds 13 amino acids, cysteine through phenylalanine. Only the CDR3 part of the read is kept: 39 bases, read in frame from the first base. CDR1 is given as MNHNY and CDR2 as SVGAGI, both from the germline V gene (reference sequence). TRIzol reagent was used to extract blood RNA from unsorted whole blood, while the DNeasy Blood & Tissue kit provided the germline DNA. Chronic HBV infection was present in the patients, and the patients were treatment-naive at sampling. Before surgery, approximately 3.8 milliliters of peripheral blood were drawn into K2EDTA tubes. This clonotype has a single count. Its antigen specificity is not known. Relative to the germline gene, one junction end is altered; a read error may explain this.

The specimen was peripheral blood. Recombination linked TRBV6-6 to TRBJ2-7; TRBD2 agrees with 10 junctional bases. The receptor was derived from a man aged 35 to 55 with primary liver carcinoma and hepatitis B virus infection. The CDR3 corresponds to CASNYGDTSGKFF. The nucleotides are TGTGCCAGCAATTACGGCGATACTAGCGGGAAATTCTTC.